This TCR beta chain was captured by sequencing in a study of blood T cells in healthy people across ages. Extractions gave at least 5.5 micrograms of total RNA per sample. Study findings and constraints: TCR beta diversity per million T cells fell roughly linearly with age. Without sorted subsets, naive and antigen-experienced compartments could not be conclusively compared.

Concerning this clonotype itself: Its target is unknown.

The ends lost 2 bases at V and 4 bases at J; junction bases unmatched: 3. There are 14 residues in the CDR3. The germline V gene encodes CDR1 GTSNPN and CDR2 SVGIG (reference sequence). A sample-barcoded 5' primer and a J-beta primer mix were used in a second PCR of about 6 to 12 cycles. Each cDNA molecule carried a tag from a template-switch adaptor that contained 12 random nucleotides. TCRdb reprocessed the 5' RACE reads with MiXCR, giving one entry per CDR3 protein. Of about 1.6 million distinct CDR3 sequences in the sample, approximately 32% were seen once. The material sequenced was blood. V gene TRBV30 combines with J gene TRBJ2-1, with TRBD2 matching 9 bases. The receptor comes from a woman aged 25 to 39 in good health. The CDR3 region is CAWSRLAGYNEQFF. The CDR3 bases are TGTGCCTGGAGTCGGCTAGCGGGATACAATGAGCAGTTCTTC.